This T cell receptor beta chain was identified in a study of shared clonotypes between healthy human individuals. Sequencing used immunoSEQ multiplex PCR; TCRdb keeps in-frame clones, though not all of them. The sample shows a few million clones, approximately 94% of them seen only once. A note on this clone: Other DNA sequences in this specimen translate into the identical CDR3.

This TCR came from a man aged 18 to 30 in good health. Sequenced: naive CD4+ T cells sorted from blood. The subset was: CD45RA+ positively selected.

CDR3 DNA sequence: TGTGCCAGCAGTGAGACAGGGGGCAGAGAGACCCAGTACTTC. It codes for CASSETGGRETQYF. This sequence joins TRBV2 and TRBJ2-5, with 10 nucleotides matching TRBD1. Germline-derived CDR1 and CDR2 are SNHLY and FYNNEI. The CDR3 runs to 14 residues. V was pared by 3 bases and J by 4 bases, with 2 bases of the junction left unmatched.